This is a list of T cell receptor beta chains from one sample in a study of blood T cell repertoires in COVID-19. The assay was immunoSEQ multiplex PCR, and TCRdb's table has in-frame clones only and misses some. Of nearly 35,000 clones detected, around 90% appear once; the ten largest clones hold 60% to 80%. What was sequenced was peripheral blood. These TCRs come from a man between 65 and 80 years old with acute or convalescent COVID-19. Each CDR3 is given with its conserved first and last residue. A D gene is named only where the DNA matches it firmly. For some rows the clone size is stated as once, few or many, or as a class when expanded; others skip it.

v_gene	d_gene	len	abundance	j_gene	CDR3aa	CDR3nt
TRBV6-2/TRBV6-3	TRBD1	14	.	TRBJ2-7	CASSLDRGPHEQYF	TGTGCCAGCAGTTTGGACAGGGGTCCCCACGAGCAGTACTTC
TRBV5-1	.	13	.	TRBJ1-1	CASSPRENTEAFF	TGCGCCAGCAGCCCCAGGGAGAACACTGAAGCTTTCTTT
TRBV30	TRBD1	13	few	TRBJ1-5	CAWGGGGNQPQHF	TGTGCCTGGGGAGGGGGCGGCAATCAGCCCCAGCATTTT
TRBV6-5	.	14	.	TRBJ2-4	CASSYSGTQNIQYF	TGTGCCAGCAGTTACTCAGGGACTCAAAACATTCAGTACTTC
TRBV3-1/TRBV3-2	.	14	.	TRBJ1-1	CASSQEALNTEAFF	TGTGCCAGCAGCCAAGAAGCCCTGAACACTGAAGCTTTCTTT
TRBV4-1	TRBD2	14	.	TRBJ2-7	CASSPGLGGVEQYF	TGCGCCAGCAGCCCTGGACTAGGAGGGGTCGAGCAGTACTTC
TRBV14	.	14	.	TRBJ1-1	CASSRGGGDTEAFF	TGTGCCAGCAGTCGAGGGGGAGGGGACACTGAAGCTTTCTTT
TRBV14	TRBD1	15	.	TRBJ1-6	CASSASRTGVSPLHF	TGTGCCAGCAGCGCCTCCCGGACAGGGGTTTCACCCCTCCACTTT
TRBV9	TRBD2	15	.	TRBJ2-1	CASTPRERSYNEQFF	TGTGCCAGCACCCCGCGGGAGCGTTCCTACAATGAGCAGTTCTTC
TRBV5-6	.	13	once	TRBJ1-5	CASSLTPVQPQHF	TGTGCCAGCAGCTTGACCCCAGTCCAGCCCCAGCATTTT
TRBV7-3	.	14	.	TRBJ1-2	CASSPEGGQGGYTF	TGTGCCAGCAGCCCCGAGGGGGGGCAGGGGGGCTACACCTTC
TRBV6-6	.	13	.	TRBJ1-3	CASSRQTGNTIYF	TGTGCCAGCAGTCGACAGACTGGAAACACCATATATTTT
TRBV21-1	.	13	.	TRBJ1-2	CASLTGEVGGYTF	TGTGCCAGTCTGACAGGGGAGGTTGGAGGCTACACCTTC
TRBV5-1	.	13	.	TRBJ1-2	CASSRAERYGYTF	TGCGCCAGCAGCCGAGCTGAGCGCTATGGCTACACCTTC
TRBV6-6	.	14	.	TRBJ2-1	CASSYRGGYNEQFF	TGTGCCAGCAGTTACAGGGGCGGCTACAATGAGCAGTTCTTC
TRBV27	.	15	.	TRBJ1-5	CASSLKSPSNQPQHF	TGTGCCAGCAGTTTAAAGAGTCCTAGCAATCAGCCCCAGCATTTT
TRBV2	.	12	.	TRBJ2-7	CASSEGVREQYF	TGTGCCAGCAGTGAAGGAGTACGGGAGCAGTACTTC
TRBV7-3	TRBD1	14	.	TRBJ2-7	CASSSDRGTLEQYF	TGTGCCAGCAGCTCGGACAGGGGGACCTTGGAGCAGTACTTC
TRBV5-1	.	15	.	TRBJ2-3	CASSSGAGHTDTQYF	TGCGCCAGCAGCTCCGGCGCGGGGCACACAGATACGCAGTATTTT
TRBV24-1	.	17	.	TRBJ2-3	CATSGPRRDGGRDTQYF	TGTGCCACCAGTGGTCCCCGACGGGACGGGGGTAGAGATACGCAGTATTTT
TRBV4-1	.	16	.	TRBJ2-5	CASSLYPRGAEETQYF	TGCGCCAGCAGCCTATACCCCCGGGGGGCAGAAGAGACCCAGTACTTC
TRBV11-3	.	14	once	TRBJ2-1	CASSPGSAYNEQFF	TGTGCCAGCAGCCCAGGGTCCGCCTACAATGAGCAGTTCTTC
TRBV7-9	.	13	.	TRBJ2-5	CASSMDTRQTQYF	TGTGCCAGCAGCATGGACACGCGGCAGACCCAGTACTTC
TRBV29-1	TRBD2	14	.	TRBJ2-3	CSVLAGVGTDTQYF	TGCAGCGTCCTAGCGGGAGTAGGCACAGATACGCAGTATTTT
TRBV7-2	.	13	.	TRBJ2-5	CASSFRRGETQYF	TGTGCCAGCAGCTTTAGGCGAGGAGAGACCCAGTACTTC
TRBV5-1	TRBD1	15	.	TRBJ2-7	CASSSTDRGRDEQYF	TGCGCCAGCAGTTCTACGGACAGGGGGCGTGACGAGCAGTACTTC
TRBV5-5	.	15	.	TRBJ1-1	CASSLGTVRGTEAFF	TGTGCCAGCAGCTTGGGGACAGTCCGAGGGACTGAAGCTTTCTTT
TRBV5-1	.	15	.	TRBJ2-1	CASSERNPLYNEQFF	TGCGCCAGCAGCGAGCGGAATCCTCTTTACAATGAGCAGTTCTTC
TRBV14	.	11	few	TRBJ2-3	CASSQRVTQYF	TGTGCCAGCAGCCAACGAGTTACGCAGTATTTT